In this sample, the clone carrying this T cell receptor beta chain turned up many times. Its antigen is unidentified. Profiled with immunoSEQ multiplex PCR; TCRdb holds only in-frame clones, not every one. The repertoire consists of 44,000 or so clones, none detected only once. These data are taken from a study of T cells after posttransplantation cyclophosphamide. From germline, CDR1 is MDHEN and CDR2 SYDVKM. The trim removed 2 bases at V and 8 bases at J, leaving 9 bases unmatched. This CDR3 spans 15 amino acids. Peripheral blood was collected from the related graft donor on the marrow donation day. General study findings and limits: After PTCy, TRB diversity resembled that of CNI/methotrexate controls. Donor-recipient repertoire similarity was low at 1-2 months, rising over year one. Skin or GI-infiltrating T cells shared few TRB sequences with blood.

The sequencing input was PBMCs. The rearrangement uses TRBV28 and TRBJ1-2; 9 bases match TRBD1. The sequence was collected from a man aged 40-50 years in good health, CMV-negative, and a related stem cell transplant donor. The CDR3 nucleotides read TGTGCCAGCAGTTTAATGAGCGGGACAGGGCACGGCTACACCTTC. This sequence encodes CASSLMSGTGHGYTF.